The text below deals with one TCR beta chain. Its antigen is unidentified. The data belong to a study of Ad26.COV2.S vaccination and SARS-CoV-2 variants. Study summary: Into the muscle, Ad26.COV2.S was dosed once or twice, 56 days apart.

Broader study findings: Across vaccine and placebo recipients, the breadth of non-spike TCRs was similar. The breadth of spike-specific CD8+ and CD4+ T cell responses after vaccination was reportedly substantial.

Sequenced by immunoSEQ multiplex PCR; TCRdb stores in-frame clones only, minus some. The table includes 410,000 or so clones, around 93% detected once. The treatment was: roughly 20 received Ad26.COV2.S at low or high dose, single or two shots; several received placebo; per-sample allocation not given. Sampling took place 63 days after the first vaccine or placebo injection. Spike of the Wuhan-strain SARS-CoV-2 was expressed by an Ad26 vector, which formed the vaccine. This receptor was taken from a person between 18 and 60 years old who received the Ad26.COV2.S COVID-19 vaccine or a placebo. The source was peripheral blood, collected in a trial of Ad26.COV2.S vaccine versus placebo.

CDR3 nucleotide sequence: TGTGCCAGCAGCCCCCGCCCGGGGAGCTACTCCTACAATGAGCAGTTCTTC. Translated: CASSPRPGSYSYNEQFF. The V and J genes are TRBV7-2 and TRBJ2-1, with D perhaps matching TRBD2 (5 bases). Trimming removed 5 bases at V and 0 bases at J, with 17 bases between. The CDR3 is made up of 17 amino acids. Germline V gene data show CDR1 as SGHTA and CDR2 as FQGNSA.